These T cell receptor beta chains were read from a single sample in a study of shared clonotypes between healthy human individuals. Sequenced by immunoSEQ multiplex PCR; TCRdb stores in-frame clones only, minus some. The sample shows over 1.4 million clones, approximately 97% of them seen only once. Sequencing was done on a sample of naive CD4+ T cells sorted from blood. These receptors were taken from a man aged 25 to 45 in good health. Each CDR3 is given with its conserved first and last residue. The D gene is left open where the match is weak. A row's size may be missing; if present it is once, few, many or a size class.

TRBJ1-2,TRBV30,.,.,13,TGTGCCTGGAGTGTAGGCAGGCCCGCTGGCTACACCTTC,CAWSVGRPAGYTF
TRBJ1-4,TRBV5-6,.,.,14,TGTGCCAGCAGCTTTGGACCGGTTAATGAAAAACTGTTTTTT,CASSFGPVNEKLFF
TRBJ2-3,TRBV11-2,TRBD1,.,15,TGTGCCAGCAGCTTACAGGGGGCGCGTGCAGATACGCAGTATTTT,CASSLQGARADTQYF
TRBJ2-3,TRBV7-9,.,.,17,TGTGCCAGCAGCTTTGGCCTCGGGAGTCCCTGGACAGATACGCAGTATTTT,CASSFGLGSPWTDTQYF
TRBJ2-3,TRBV5-4,TRBD1,.,15,TGTGCCAGCAGCCCCGGGACAGGGATATCAGATACGCAGTATTTT,CASSPGTGISDTQYF
TRBJ2-7,TRBV18,TRBD2,.,19,TGTGCCAGCTCACCACTCCGGGGGGGCCTGGCGGGAGGGCCCTACGAGCAGTACTTC,CASSPLRGGLAGGPYEQYF
TRBJ2-5,TRBV18,.,.,12,TGTGCCAGCTCCCCCAAAGAAGAGACCCAGTACTTC,CASSPKEETQYF
TRBJ2-5,TRBV5-1,TRBD1,once,13,TGCGCCAGCAGCCGGGACAGTTTAGAGACCCAGTACTTC,CASSRDSLETQYF
TRBJ2-7,TRBV18,TRBD1,.,19,TGTGCCAGCTCACCACCGCCATCGGCGAGACAGGGGTCCAACTACGAGCAGTACTTC,CASSPPPSARQGSNYEQYF
TRBJ2-3,TRBV10-1,.,.,15,TGCGCCAGCAGTGAGGCCGGACCGTCGACGACTACGCAGTATTTT,CASSEAGPSTTTQYF
TRBJ1-2,TRBV4-1,.,.,13,TGCGCCAGCAGCCAAGGTCAGCAATATGGCTACACCTTC,CASSQGQQYGYTF
TRBJ2-6,TRBV5-1,TRBD1,.,16,TGCGCCAGCAGCTTGCCCGGACAGGCGAGGGCCAACGTCCTGACTTTC,CASSLPGQARANVLTF
TRBJ1-4,TRBV23-1,.,.,15,TGCGCCAGCAGTCTGGCTCCGGGGTATAATGAAAAACTGTTTTTT,CASSLAPGYNEKLFF
TRBJ2-5,TRBV30,.,.,12,TGTGCCTGGGGAACAGGGTCCATGACCCAGTACTTC,CAWGTGSMTQYF
TRBJ2-3,TRBV11-2,TRBD2,.,16,TGTGCCAGCAGCGCAGGACTAGCTTCAAGCACAGATACGCAGTATTTT,CASSAGLASSTDTQYF
TRBJ1-3,TRBV5-6,.,.,15,TGTGCCAGCAGCCCCCTTGACCGCTCTGGAAACACCATATATTTT,CASSPLDRSGNTIYF
TRBJ2-1,TRBV2,TRBD2,.,14,TGTGCCAGCAGTGACTTGACTAGCGGGGTAGAGCAGTTCTTC,CASSDLTSGVEQFF
TRBJ2-1,TRBV11-2,.,few,11,TGTGCCAGCAGCCCGGGGAATGAGCAGTTCTTC,CASSPGNEQFF